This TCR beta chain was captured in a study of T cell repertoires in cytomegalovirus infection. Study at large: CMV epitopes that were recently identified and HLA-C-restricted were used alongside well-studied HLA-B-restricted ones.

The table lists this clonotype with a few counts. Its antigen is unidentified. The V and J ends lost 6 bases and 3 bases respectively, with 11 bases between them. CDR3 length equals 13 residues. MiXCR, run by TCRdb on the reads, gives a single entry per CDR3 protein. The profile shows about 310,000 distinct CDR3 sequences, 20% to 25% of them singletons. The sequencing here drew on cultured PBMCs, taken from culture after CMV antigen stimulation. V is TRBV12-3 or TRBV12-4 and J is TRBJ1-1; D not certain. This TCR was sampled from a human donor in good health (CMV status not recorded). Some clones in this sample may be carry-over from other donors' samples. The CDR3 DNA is TGTGCCAGCAGAAACAGCCGATACACTGAAGCTTTCTTT. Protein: CASRNSRYTEAFF.